One and the same sample provided the 4 T cell receptor beta chains below, sequenced in a study of identical twins. TCRdb re-analysed the 5' RACE reads in MiXCR, keeping a single row per CDR3 protein. The table includes approximately 490,000 distinct CDR3 sequences, about a fifth detected once. The same sample was also studied in work on yellow fever vaccine responses in identical twins.

Sequenced sample: CD4+ T cells sorted from blood. These receptors all come from a woman between 18 and 29 years old in good health.

In this sample, this clonotype turned up a few times. The chain is built from TRBV7-9 and TRBJ1-1; weak D call: TRBD1 (5 bases). This CDR3 has 16 amino acids. Per germline, CDR1 SEHNR and CDR2 FQNEAQ (reference sequence). Between the trimmed V and J ends, which lost 5 bases and 2 bases, there was a span of 18 bases. The CDR3 loop reads CASSPVVRGSNTEAFF. CDR3 coding DNA: TGTGCCAGCAGCCCTGTGGTTAGGGGAAGTAACACTGAAGCTTTCTTT.

This clonotype was seen only a few times. The chain has TRBV20-1 and TRBJ2-5; no reliable D call. CDR1 and CDR2 from the germline V gene are DFQATT and SNEGSKA (reference sequence). The germline V and J ends were trimmed by 5 bases and 1 base, with 11 bases remaining between them. The CDR3 extends over 13 amino acids. The CDR3 DNA follows: TGCAGTGCTCGACACCTCGGCCAAGAGACCCAGTACTTC. It specifies CSARHLGQETQYF.

V usage is TRBV20-1 and J usage is TRBJ2-1; D gene ambiguous. Germline loops: CDR1 DFQATT, CDR2 SNEGSKA (reference sequence). The V and J ends lost 0 bases and 7 bases respectively, with 10 bases between them. The CDR3 has 13 residues. CDR3: CSARDLRWNEQFF. CDR3 nucleotides: TGCAGTGCTAGAGATCTGAGGTGGAATGAGCAGTTCTTC.

In this sample, this clonotype turned up a few times. The chain links TRBV14 to TRBJ2-3; D gene uncertain. The length of the CDR3 is 13 residues. Per germline, CDR1 SGHDN and CDR2 FVKESK. Trimming removed 4 bases at V and 2 bases at J, with 7 bases between. The CDR3 spells CASSRFDTDTQYF. In nucleotides, the CDR3 is TGTGCCAGCAGCCGATTCGACACAGATACGCAGTATTTT.